These T cell receptor beta chains were read from a single sample in a study of glioma-infiltrating T cells after dendritic cell vaccination. Some clones are missing from TCRdb's copy, which holds only in-frame ones; the method was immunoSEQ multiplex PCR. The profile covers tens of thousands of clones, with around 85% appearing a single time and roughly 2.9% taken by the ten largest. The material was blood, obtained before dendritic cell vaccination. The source is a human donor with glioblastoma. The CDR3 runs from the conserved cysteine through the conserved F or W. D genes are given only for firm matches. Clone size is given for some rows only: seen once, a few or many times, or a class if the clone is expanded.

j_call: TRBJ2-7; d_call: NA; v_call: TRBV7-8; cdr3_length: 14; clone_size: once; cdr3_aa: CASIPFLRSYEQYF; cdr3_nt: TGTGCCAGCATCCCTTTCCTACGCTCCTACGAGCAGTACTTC
j_call: TRBJ1-4; d_call: NA; v_call: TRBV7-9; cdr3_length: 15; clone_size: NA; cdr3_aa: CASSPGRGTNEKLFF; cdr3_nt: TGTGCCAGCAGCCCCGGGAGGGGGACTAATGAAAAACTGTTTTTT
j_call: TRBJ2-1; d_call: TRBD2; v_call: TRBV5-1; cdr3_length: 16; clone_size: NA; cdr3_aa: CASSFLAGASYNEQFF; cdr3_nt: TGCGCCAGCAGCTTCCTAGCGGGAGCCTCCTACAATGAGCAGTTCTTC
j_call: TRBJ2-7; d_call: TRBD1; v_call: TRBV18; cdr3_length: 16; clone_size: NA; cdr3_aa: CASSPGQIVFSYEQYF; cdr3_nt: TGTGCCAGCTCACCGGGACAGATTGTTTTCTCCTACGAGCAGTACTTC
j_call: TRBJ1-1; d_call: NA; v_call: TRBV6-6; cdr3_length: 15; clone_size: NA; cdr3_aa: CASSYSSGGGTEAFF; cdr3_nt: TGTGCCAGCAGTTACTCCTCCGGGGGGGGGACTGAAGCTTTCTTT
j_call: TRBJ2-3; d_call: NA; v_call: TRBV5-1; cdr3_length: 14; clone_size: NA; cdr3_aa: CASSPVAGTDTQYF; cdr3_nt: TGCGCCAGCAGCCCCGTGGCGGGCACAGATACGCAGTATTTT
j_call: TRBJ2-5; d_call: TRBD2; v_call: TRBV19; cdr3_length: 16; clone_size: few; cdr3_aa: CASSIVAGGPRETQYF; cdr3_nt: TGTGCCAGTAGTATTGTAGCGGGGGGGCCGAGAGAGACCCAGTACTTC
j_call: TRBJ2-1; d_call: TRBD2; v_call: TRBV5-1; cdr3_length: 16; clone_size: NA; cdr3_aa: CASSSNLAGGRSEQFF; cdr3_nt: TGCGCCAGCAGCTCCAACCTAGCGGGAGGGAGGAGTGAGCAGTTCTTC
j_call: TRBJ2-3; d_call: NA; v_call: TRBV7-2; cdr3_length: 12; clone_size: NA; cdr3_aa: CASSTSTDTQYF; cdr3_nt: TGTGCCAGCAGCACTAGCACAGATACGCAGTATTTT
j_call: TRBJ1-5; d_call: NA; v_call: TRBV2; cdr3_length: 13; clone_size: few; cdr3_aa: CASQGGFGQPQHF; cdr3_nt: TGTGCCAGTCAGGGAGGGTTCGGCCAGCCCCAGCATTTT
j_call: TRBJ2-5; d_call: NA; v_call: TRBV11-1; cdr3_length: 15; clone_size: NA; cdr3_aa: CASSSMYGLTETQYF; cdr3_nt: TGTGCCAGCAGCTCGATGTACGGACTAACAGAGACCCAGTACTTC
j_call: TRBJ2-1; d_call: NA; v_call: TRBV30; cdr3_length: 13; clone_size: NA; cdr3_aa: CAWSVSASNEQFF; cdr3_nt: TGTGCCTGGAGTGTAAGCGCGAGCAATGAGCAGTTCTTC
j_call: TRBJ1-1; d_call: TRBD1; v_call: TRBV29-1; cdr3_length: 13; clone_size: NA; cdr3_aa: CSVELDRVTEAFF; cdr3_nt: TGCAGCGTTGAACTGGACAGGGTCACTGAAGCTTTCTTT
j_call: TRBJ1-2; d_call: TRBD1; v_call: TRBV27; cdr3_length: 16; clone_size: NA; cdr3_aa: CASSLLTGTGAYGYTF; cdr3_nt: TGTGCCAGCAGTTTACTAACCGGGACAGGGGCCTATGGCTACACCTTC
j_call: TRBJ2-1; d_call: TRBD2; v_call: TRBV5-1; cdr3_length: 16; clone_size: NA; cdr3_aa: CASSTLGLAVYNEQFF; cdr3_nt: TGCGCCAGCAGCACGCTCGGACTAGCGGTTTACAATGAGCAGTTCTTC
j_call: TRBJ1-2; d_call: NA; v_call: TRBV5-6; cdr3_length: 13; clone_size: NA; cdr3_aa: CASSSGVYYGYTF; cdr3_nt: TGTGCCAGCAGTTCAGGGGTCTACTATGGCTACACCTTC
j_call: TRBJ2-7; d_call: TRBD2; v_call: TRBV18; cdr3_length: 18; clone_size: NA; cdr3_aa: CASSPPASGRSSSYEQYF; cdr3_nt: TGTGCCAGCTCACCACCGGCTAGCGGGAGGTCTTCATCCTACGAGCAGTACTTC
j_call: TRBJ2-3; d_call: TRBD1; v_call: TRBV19; cdr3_length: 16; clone_size: NA; cdr3_aa: CASTFDRGPGSDTQYF; cdr3_nt: TGTGCCAGTACCTTTGACAGGGGGCCGGGCTCAGATACGCAGTATTTT
j_call: TRBJ2-4; d_call: NA; v_call: TRBV5-6; cdr3_length: 16; clone_size: NA; cdr3_aa: CASSLDRGIAKNIQYF; cdr3_nt: TGTGCCAGCAGCTTGGATCGGGGGATAGCCAAAAACATTCAGTACTTC
j_call: TRBJ2-1; d_call: NA; v_call: TRBV7-9; cdr3_length: 14; clone_size: NA; cdr3_aa: CASRQRQVYNEQFF; cdr3_nt: TGTGCCAGCAGGCAGAGACAGGTATACAATGAGCAGTTCTTC
j_call: TRBJ2-5; d_call: TRBD1; v_call: TRBV11-2; cdr3_length: 15; clone_size: NA; cdr3_aa: CASSPGQALQETQYF; cdr3_nt: TGTGCCAGCAGCCCCGGACAGGCGCTCCAAGAGACCCAGTACTTC
j_call: TRBJ1-4; d_call: NA; v_call: TRBV7-9; cdr3_length: 15; clone_size: few; cdr3_aa: CASSVMVQGNEKLFF; cdr3_nt: TGTGCCAGCAGCGTTATGGTACAGGGAAATGAAAAACTGTTTTTT
j_call: TRBJ1-4; d_call: NA; v_call: TRBV6-5; cdr3_length: 14; clone_size: NA; cdr3_aa: CASSYFQGEEKLFF; cdr3_nt: TGTGCCAGCAGTTACTTCCAGGGTGAGGAAAAACTGTTTTTT
j_call: TRBJ1-1; d_call: NA; v_call: TRBV11-2; cdr3_length: 14; clone_size: NA; cdr3_aa: CASSRLMANTEAFF; cdr3_nt: TGTGCCAGCAGCCGTCTCATGGCGAACACTGAAGCTTTCTTT
j_call: TRBJ2-7; d_call: NA; v_call: TRBV2; cdr3_length: 15; clone_size: NA; cdr3_aa: CASSEATGSLEEQYF; cdr3_nt: TGTGCCAGCAGTGAGGCTACCGGCAGCCTAGAAGAGCAGTACTTC
j_call: TRBJ2-1; d_call: TRBD1; v_call: TRBV7-2; cdr3_length: 16; clone_size: NA; cdr3_aa: CASSLVGTASYNEQFF; cdr3_nt: TGTGCCAGCAGCTTAGTGGGGACAGCATCCTACAATGAGCAGTTCTTC
j_call: TRBJ1-2; d_call: TRBD1; v_call: TRBV28; cdr3_length: 14; clone_size: NA; cdr3_aa: CASSFGDRVYGYTF; cdr3_nt: TGTGCCAGCAGTTTCGGGGACAGGGTCTATGGCTACACCTTC
j_call: TRBJ1-2; d_call: TRBD1; v_call: TRBV27; cdr3_length: 14; clone_size: NA; cdr3_aa: CASTSSGQGFGYTF; cdr3_nt: TGTGCCAGCACTTCCTCGGGACAGGGGTTTGGCTACACCTTC
j_call: TRBJ2-1; d_call: TRBD2; v_call: TRBV6-1; cdr3_length: 15; clone_size: NA; cdr3_aa: CASTKGLAYYNEQFF; cdr3_nt: TGTGCCAGCACCAAGGGACTAGCCTATTACAATGAGCAGTTCTTC
j_call: TRBJ2-7; d_call: TRBD1; v_call: TRBV5-1; cdr3_length: 15; clone_size: NA; cdr3_aa: CASSSGQGFSYEQYF; cdr3_nt: TGCGCCAGCAGCTCCGGACAGGGCTTTTCCTACGAGCAGTACTTC
j_call: TRBJ2-3; d_call: TRBD2; v_call: TRBV5-1; cdr3_length: 17; clone_size: NA; cdr3_aa: CASSLEGRGGLGDTQYF; cdr3_nt: TGCGCCAGCAGCTTGGAAGGACGGGGGGGCTTAGGAGATACGCAGTATTTT
j_call: TRBJ2-1; d_call: NA; v_call: TRBV23-1; cdr3_length: 14; clone_size: NA; cdr3_aa: CAIAAADPYNEQFF; cdr3_nt: TGCGCCATAGCTGCAGCGGATCCTTACAATGAGCAGTTCTTC
j_call: TRBJ2-1; d_call: NA; v_call: TRBV6-6; cdr3_length: 14; clone_size: NA; cdr3_aa: CASSAVGLYNEQFF; cdr3_nt: TGTGCCAGCAGCGCCGTTGGACTTTACAATGAGCAGTTCTTC
j_call: TRBJ1-2; d_call: TRBD1; v_call: TRBV27; cdr3_length: 14; clone_size: few; cdr3_aa: CASSAGQGNYGYTF; cdr3_nt: TGTGCCAGCAGTGCTGGACAGGGTAACTATGGCTACACCTTC
j_call: TRBJ1-1; d_call: TRBD1; v_call: TRBV29-1; cdr3_length: 13; clone_size: NA; cdr3_aa: CSGRGQMNTEAFF; cdr3_nt: TGCAGCGGGAGGGGACAGATGAACACTGAAGCTTTCTTT
j_call: TRBJ1-5; d_call: NA; v_call: TRBV6-1; cdr3_length: 15; clone_size: NA; cdr3_aa: CASSEAIDRNQPQHF; cdr3_nt: TGTGCCAGCAGTGAAGCAATCGACAGGAATCAGCCCCAGCATTTT
j_call: TRBJ2-1; d_call: NA; v_call: TRBV10-3; cdr3_length: 15; clone_size: NA; cdr3_aa: CAISPPGDWRNEQFF; cdr3_nt: TGTGCCATCAGTCCCCCAGGGGATTGGCGCAATGAGCAGTTCTTC
j_call: TRBJ2-7; d_call: NA; v_call: TRBV11-1; cdr3_length: 14; clone_size: NA; cdr3_aa: CASSFYGSPYEQYF; cdr3_nt: TGTGCCAGCAGCTTTTACGGGAGCCCCTACGAGCAGTACTTC
j_call: TRBJ2-6; d_call: NA; v_call: TRBV6-5; cdr3_length: 15; clone_size: NA; cdr3_aa: CASSYTSAGANVLTF; cdr3_nt: TGTGCCAGCAGTTACACATCTGCCGGGGCCAACGTCCTGACTTTC
j_call: TRBJ2-5; d_call: NA; v_call: TRBV11-1; cdr3_length: 13; clone_size: NA; cdr3_aa: CASSLPGSETQYF; cdr3_nt: TGTGCCAGCAGCTTACCGGGATCAGAGACCCAGTACTTC
j_call: TRBJ2-3; d_call: TRBD1; v_call: TRBV13; cdr3_length: 16; clone_size: NA; cdr3_aa: CASSAQDRGHKDTQYF; cdr3_nt: TGTGCCAGCAGCGCTCAGGACAGGGGGCATAAAGATACGCAGTATTTT
j_call: TRBJ2-1; d_call: NA; v_call: TRBV19; cdr3_length: 15; clone_size: NA; cdr3_aa: CASSIGDTSYNEQFF; cdr3_nt: TGTGCCAGTAGTATTGGGGACACTTCCTACAATGAGCAGTTCTTC
j_call: TRBJ1-1; d_call: NA; v_call: TRBV15; cdr3_length: 13; clone_size: NA; cdr3_aa: CATSIVKGTEAFF; cdr3_nt: TGTGCCACCAGCATCGTAAAGGGGACTGAAGCTTTCTTT
j_call: TRBJ1-3; d_call: NA; v_call: TRBV5-5; cdr3_length: 13; clone_size: few; cdr3_aa: CASSAREGNTIYF; cdr3_nt: TGTGCCAGCAGCGCCAGGGAAGGAAACACCATATATTTT
j_call: TRBJ1-4; d_call: TRBD1; v_call: TRBV7-8; cdr3_length: 16; clone_size: once; cdr3_aa: CASSLGGGGQVGQLFF; cdr3_nt: TGTGCCAGCAGCTTAGGAGGAGGGGGACAGGTCGGCCAACTGTTTTTT
j_call: TRBJ1-2; d_call: NA; v_call: TRBV30; cdr3_length: 15; clone_size: NA; cdr3_aa: CAWSASPARRYGYTF; cdr3_nt: TGTGCCTGGAGTGCCTCCCCAGCGCGGCGGTATGGCTACACCTTC
j_call: TRBJ2-3; d_call: NA; v_call: TRBV2; cdr3_length: 13; clone_size: NA; cdr3_aa: CASIGTRTDTQYF; cdr3_nt: TGTGCCAGCATTGGGACTCGCACAGATACGCAGTATTTT
j_call: TRBJ1-2; d_call: TRBD1; v_call: TRBV29-1; cdr3_length: 12; clone_size: NA; cdr3_aa: CSVVGGGYGYTF; cdr3_nt: TGCAGCGTTGTAGGGGGCGGCTATGGCTACACCTTC
j_call: TRBJ2-1; d_call: TRBD2; v_call: TRBV11-2; cdr3_length: 15; clone_size: NA; cdr3_aa: CASSPTSGGDHEQFF; cdr3_nt: TGTGCCAGCAGCCCGACTAGCGGGGGGGATCATGAGCAGTTCTTC
j_call: TRBJ2-1; d_call: NA; v_call: TRBV5-1; cdr3_length: 15; clone_size: NA; cdr3_aa: CASSLGQDSYNEQFF; cdr3_nt: TGCGCCAGCAGCTTGGGACAGGACTCCTACAATGAGCAGTTCTTC